The clone carrying this TCR beta chain was found a few times. The antigen is undetermined. CDR1 and CDR2 from the germline V gene are SGHRS and YFSETQ. The ends lost 3 bases at V and 0 bases at J; junction bases unmatched: 9. CDR3 size: 17 residues. The repertoire was sequenced with immunoSEQ multiplex PCR; TCRdb's copy has only in-frame clones and lacks some. The data show around 26,000 clones, 73% seen once. This sample is drawn from a study of vaccination effects on CD4 cells after COVID-19. Regarding the study as a whole: Convalescent patients were scarce in the study, and it lacked early post-infection timepoints.

Having been cultured for under twelve days, the cells underwent CD4+ T cell isolation. Nucleocapsid antibody tests were negative, and the vaccine recipients had no prior SARS-CoV-2 infection. Cells had half their medium changed to IL-2 medium on days 3 and 7. The chain is built from TRBV5-1 and TRBJ2-3; 8 bases line up with TRBD2. The sequenced sample was CD4+ T cells from PBMCs cultured without peptide, obtained before COVID-19 vaccination. The receptor's source is a human donor who received a COVID-19 vaccine. This chain's CDR3 is CASSSGGLAVSTDTQYF. In DNA form, the CDR3 reads TGCGCCAGCAGCTCGGGGGGGCTAGCGGTTAGCACAGATACGCAGTATTTT. Full variable domain (rest looked up from reference TRBV5-1 and TRBJ2-3): KAGVTQTPRYLIKTRGQQVTLSCSPISGHRSVSWYQQTPGQGLQFLFEYFSETQRNKGNFPGRFSGRQFSNSRSEMNVSTLELGDSALYLCASSSGGLAVSTDTQYFGPGTRLTVL.